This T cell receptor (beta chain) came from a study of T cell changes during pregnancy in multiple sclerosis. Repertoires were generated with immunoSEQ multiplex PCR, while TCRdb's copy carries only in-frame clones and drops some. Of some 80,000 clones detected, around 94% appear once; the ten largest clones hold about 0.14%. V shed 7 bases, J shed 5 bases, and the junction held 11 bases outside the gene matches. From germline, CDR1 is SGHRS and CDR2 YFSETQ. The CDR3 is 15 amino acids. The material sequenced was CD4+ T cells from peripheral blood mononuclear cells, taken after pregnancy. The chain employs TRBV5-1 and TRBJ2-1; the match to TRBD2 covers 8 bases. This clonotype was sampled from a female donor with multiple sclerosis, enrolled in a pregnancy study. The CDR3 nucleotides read TGCGCCAGCCCCGGGAGGGTCCCTAAAGACAATGAGCAGTTCTTC. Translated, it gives CASPGRVPKDNEQFF.